This T cell receptor beta chain was identified in a study of TIL therapy for anti-PD-1-resistant metastatic lung cancer. Study at large: Half of patients were current or former smokers. Tumors carried a median 1.5 non-synonymous mutations per megabase.

This was the immunoSEQ v3 assay. Generated by immunoSEQ multiplex PCR, the TCRdb table keeps only in-frame clones and is missing some. The table lists some 13,000 clones, 66% of them singletons. Germline V gene data show CDR1 as LGHNA and CDR2 as YSLEER. The V and J ends lost 0 bases and 7 bases respectively, with 19 bases between them. The CDR3 loop spans 17 amino acids. The sample holds a few counts of this clone. Indicated time point: pre-treatment sample, taken before nivolumab and TIL therapy. The tumor samples were excised metastases, mostly pleural nodules or supraclavicular lymph nodes. Sequenced here: tumor tissue, sampled at baseline. V usage is TRBV4-3 and J usage is TRBJ1-3, with D perhaps TRBD1 (5 bases). The sequence was collected from a woman between 25 and 80 years old with non-small cell lung cancer. DNA for the CDR3: TGCGCCAGCAGCCAAGATCCTCCTGGGGGGTCGGCGAACACCATATATTTT. Amino acid sequence: CASSQDPPGGSANTIYF.